This entry lists 18 T cell receptor beta chains sequenced from one sample in a study of blood T cell repertoires in COVID-19. Clones were read by immunoSEQ multiplex PCR, and TCRdb kept only the in-frame ones, dropping some. The data contain about 230,000 clones, approximately 84% of them seen just once; the ten biggest clones take up around 4.4%. The sequenced sample consisted of peripheral blood. These receptors all come from a middle-aged man with active or convalescent COVID-19.

The chain combines TRBV28 with TRBJ1-2; D ambiguous. This CDR3 region has 14 residues. Trimming cost V 4 bases and J 6 bases, with 15 bases left between them. Germline V gene lookup returns CDR1 MDHEN and CDR2 SYDVKM. The CDR3 loop is CASSSPPHTNGYTF. DNA for the CDR3: TGTGCCAGCAGTTCCCCCCCCCACACGAATGGCTACACCTTC.

V and J are TRBV12-3 or TRBV12-4 and TRBJ1-5; no definite D call. This CDR3 comprises 13 residues. V dropped 10 bases and J dropped 0 bases, with 10 bases sitting between them. The CDR3 sequence: CATKSGSNQPQHF. CDR3 nucleotides: TGTGCCACCAAGTCCGGTAGCAATCAGCCCCAGCATTTT.

This clone was found a few times. This chain links TRBV30 with TRBJ1-2; tentative D call: TRBD1 (6 bases). The CDR3 sequence is 15 residues long. V was pared by 3 bases and J by 1 base, with 15 bases between. Germline CDR1 is GTSNPN and CDR2 is SVGIG (reference sequence). The CDR3 DNA reads as TGTGCCTGGAGAGACAGGACCAAACTTAACTATGGCTACACCTTC. It codes for CAWRDRTKLNYGYTF.

The J gene is TRBJ1-2, the V gene TRBV10-3; no clear D. CDR1 ENHRY and CDR2 SYGVKD come from the germline V gene. V gave up 7 bases and J gave up 7 bases, with 19 bases separating them. The CDR3 contains 14 residues. As DNA, the CDR3 is TGTGCCATCACCACTACGGCCACCGCAGCTGGCTACACCTTC. This sequence encodes CAITTTATAAGYTF.

The V call is TRBV14, the J call TRBJ2-5; TRBD1 aligns across 9 bases. Per the germline V gene, CDR1 is SGHDN and CDR2 is FVKESK. V dropped 4 bases and J dropped 5; count of bases not matched to a gene: 2. The CDR3 is made up of 13 amino acids. The CDR3 reads CASSPGQGETQYF. The CDR3 bases are TGTGCCAGCAGCCCCGGACAGGGGGAGACCCAGTACTTC.

This rearrangement joins TRBV5-1 to TRBJ1-6; D gene unclear. The germline V and J ends were trimmed by 0 bases and 9 bases, with 10 bases remaining between them. CDR1 is SGHRS and CDR2 is YFSETQ in the germline V gene. The CDR3 totals 14 residues. The CDR3 coding sequence is TGCGCCAGCAGCTTGGAGGTGGCGGCTTCACCCCTCCACTTT. It yields the protein CASSLEVAASPLHF.

The CDR3 here is CASSPLGEQGGQFF. DNA of the CDR3: TGTGCCAGCAGCCCCCTCGGCGAGCAGGGGGGGCAGTTCTTC. The chain employs TRBV6-5 and TRBJ2-1; D possibly corresponds to TRBD1 (7 bases). V was cut by 6 bases and J by 12 bases, with 21 bases left in between. The CDR3 covers 14 residues. Germline V gene sequence: CDR1 MNHEY, CDR2 SVGAGI.

The V call is TRBV11-2, the J call TRBJ2-1, with D unresolved. V was shortened by 0 bases and J by 12 bases, with 15 bases between the two germline ends. CDR1 and CDR2 (germline): SGHAT, FQNNGV. The CDR3 has 14 amino acids. In nucleotides, the CDR3 is TGTGCCAGCAGCTTAGAAGTAGCCGCCAAGGTGCAGTTCTTC. This gives the protein CASSLEVAAKVQFF.

The J gene is TRBJ2-5, the V gene TRBV25-1, with D perhaps TRBD1 (6 bases). Trimming shortened V by 1 base and J by 1 base, and 13 bases separated the two germline ends. The length of the CDR3 is 16 residues. The germline gives CDR1 MGHDK, CDR2 SYGVNS. The CDR3 coding sequence is TGTGCCAGCAGTGAATCGTTCTTAGGGGGCCAAGAGACCCAGTACTTC. This encodes CASSESFLGGQETQYF.

This rearrangement joins TRBV19 to TRBJ1-2; D might be TRBD1 (6 bases). CDR1 is LNHDA and CDR2 is SQIVND in the germline V gene (reference sequence). Trimming pared 6 bases from V and 8 bases from J, leaving 16 bases between. This CDR3 region has 13 residues. CDR3 loop: CASSRDTSRGYTF. The CDR3 DNA sequence: TGTGCCAGTAGCCGGGACACCAGCAGGGGCTACACCTTC.

The rearrangement links TRBV2 to TRBJ2-3; no reliable D call. This CDR3 has 16 residues. V lost 1 base, J lost 5 bases, and 16 bases lay in between. Germline assignment: CDR1 SNHLY and CDR2 FYNNEI. The CDR3 DNA reads TGTGCCAGCAGTGAAGGGGCCGGCGCCCCAAAAGATACGCAGTATTTT. It yields the protein CASSEGAGAPKDTQYF.

The chain has TRBV21-1 and TRBJ2-7; TRBD1 is the table's D call and was not checked against the DNA. TRBV21-1 is deemed a pseudogene. The CDR3 spans 16 residues. In DNA, the CDR3 is TGTGCCAGCAGCACCAGACAGGTAGTACCACTAAGGAAGGAGTACTTC. Encoded protein: CASSTRQVVPLRKEYF.

The rearrangement joins TRBV6-6 to TRBJ1-4, with TRBD1 as a possible D gene (6 bases). Germline V CDR1 and CDR2: MNHNY, SVGAGI (reference sequence). Trimming stripped 0 bases from V and 7 bases from J, with 15 bases between. CDR3 length: 16 residues. The CDR3 sequence is CASSYSPPGRGEKLFF. The CDR3 coding sequence is TGTGCCAGCAGTTACTCCCCACCCGGCAGGGGTGAAAAACTGTTTTTT.

The chain employs TRBV2 and TRBJ1-1; 8 bases fit TRBD1. The CDR3 covers 13 residues. V trimming: 11 bases; J trimming: 4 bases; junction bases outside the gene matches: 9. Germline assignment: CDR1 SNHLY and CDR2 FYNNEI. The CDR3 coding sequence is TGTGCCGTACTACAGGGGGTCGGCACTGAAGCTTTCTTT. Its translation is CAVLQGVGTEAFF.

CDR3 sequence (DNA): TGTGCCAGCAGCTCGGGGACAGGGAGAGAGACCCAGTACTTC. It codes for CASSSGTGRETQYF. This sequence joins TRBV3-1 (or the pseudogene TRBV3-2) and TRBJ2-5, with 9 bases lining up with TRBD1. The J segment lost 4 bases and the V segment lost 5 bases, leaving 5 bases of the junction unmatched. CDR1 LGHDT and CDR2 YNNKEL come from the germline V gene (reference sequence). This CDR3 has 14 amino acids.

The J gene is TRBJ2-3, the V gene TRBV27; 11 positions match TRBD2. Germline CDR1 is MNHEY and CDR2 is SMNVEV (reference sequence). V trimming: 6 bases; J trimming: 2 bases; junction bases outside the gene matches: 10. The CDR3 runs to 17 residues. CDR3 bases: TGTGCCAGCAGCTGGGGGACTAGCGGACCCTTCACAGATACGCAGTATTTT. Translated: CASSWGTSGPFTDTQYF.

The chain combines TRBV4-1 with TRBJ2-7; 12 bases map to TRBD1. V was pared by 2 bases and J by 6 bases, with 14 bases of the junction left unmatched. The germline V gene encodes CDR1 MGHRA and CDR2 YSYEKL. The CDR3 totals 18 residues. CDR3 region: CASSQYWLGGQGAGEQYF. The CDR3 DNA sequence: TGCGCCAGCAGCCAATATTGGCTCGGGGGACAGGGGGCGGGCGAGCAGTACTTC.

The chain is built from TRBV5-5 and TRBJ1-1; D possibly corresponds to TRBD1 (5 bases). CDR3 length equals 15 residues. The germline CDR1 and CDR2 sequences are SGHKS and YYEKEE (reference sequence). V lost 1 base, J lost 3 bases, and 13 bases lay in between. CDR3 sequence reads: CASSLSGGGHTEAFF. The CDR3 DNA is TGTGCCAGCAGCTTGAGCGGGGGAGGACACACTGAAGCTTTCTTT. The complete variable domain, with remaining parts taken from reference TRBV5-5 and TRBJ1-1, reads DAGVTQSPTHLIKTRGQQVTLRCSPISGHKSVSWYQQVLGQGPQFIFQYYEKEERGRGNFPDRFSARQFPNYSSELNVNALLLGDSALYLCASSLSGGGHTEAFFGQGTRLTVV.